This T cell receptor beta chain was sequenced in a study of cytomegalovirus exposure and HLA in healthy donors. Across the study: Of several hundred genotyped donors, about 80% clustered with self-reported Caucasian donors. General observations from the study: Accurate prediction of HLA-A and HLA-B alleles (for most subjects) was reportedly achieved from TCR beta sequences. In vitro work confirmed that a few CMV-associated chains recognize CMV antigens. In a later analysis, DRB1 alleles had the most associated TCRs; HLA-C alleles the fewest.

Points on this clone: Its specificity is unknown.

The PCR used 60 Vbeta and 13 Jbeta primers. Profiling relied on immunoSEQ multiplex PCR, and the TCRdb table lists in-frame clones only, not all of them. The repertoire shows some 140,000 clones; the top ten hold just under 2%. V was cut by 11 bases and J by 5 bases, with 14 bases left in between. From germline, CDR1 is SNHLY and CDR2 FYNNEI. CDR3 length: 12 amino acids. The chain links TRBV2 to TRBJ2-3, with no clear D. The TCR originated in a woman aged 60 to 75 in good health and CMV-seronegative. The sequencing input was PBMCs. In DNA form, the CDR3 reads TGTGCCTCCTCAGAACAGCTAGATACGCAGTATTTT. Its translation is CASSEQLDTQYF. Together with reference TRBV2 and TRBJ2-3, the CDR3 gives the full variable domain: EPEVTQTPSHQVTQMGQEVILRCVPISNHLYFYWYRQILGQKVEFLVSFYNNEISEKSEIFDDQFSVERPDGSNFTLKIRSTKLEDSAMYFCASSEQLDTQYFGPGTRLTVL.